This T cell receptor (beta chain) was profiled in a study of glioma-infiltrating T cells after dendritic cell vaccination. Documented time point: after dendritic cell vaccination, including at tumor progression/relapse. The germline V and J ends were trimmed by 1 base and 8 bases, with 17 bases remaining between them. This CDR3 has 15 residues. Germline assignment: CDR1 MGHRA and CDR2 YSYEKL. TCRdb keeps only in-frame clones here, not all; method: immunoSEQ multiplex PCR. This sample has 70,000 to 100,000 clones, with 83% found just once. The chain employs TRBV4-1 and TRBJ1-2; tentatively, D is TRBD1 (5 bases). This receptor was obtained from a human donor with glioblastoma. Source: blood, taken after dendritic cell vaccination. The chain's CDR3 is CASSQGIGEAKGYTF. The CDR3 DNA sequence: TGCGCCAGCAGCCAAGGGATAGGGGAAGCGAAAGGCTACACCTTC.